Sequencing of this T cell receptor beta chain was carried out in a study of cytomegalovirus exposure and HLA in healthy donors. A note on this clone: Its antigen is unknown.

Study-level findings and limits: Segments of the TCR beta V type were, in most cases, productive about 87% or about 30% of the time in an earlier analysis.

The PCR had 60 Vbeta and 13 Jbeta primers. The repertoire was sequenced with immunoSEQ multiplex PCR; TCRdb's copy has only in-frame clones and lacks some. The data show some 100,000 clones, 55% to 75% seen once. This CDR3 spans 14 amino acids. V was trimmed by 2 bases and J by 7 bases, leaving 12 bases between them. Germline-derived CDR1 and CDR2 are LGHNA and YSLEER. The source of this sequence is a woman in her 70s in good health and CMV-seropositive. Specimen: PBMCs. V is TRBV4-3 and J is TRBJ1-5, with D uncertain. The CDR3 sequence is CASSQQSGTQPQHF. CDR3 nucleotide sequence: TGCGCCAGCAGCCAACAAAGTGGCACCCAGCCCCAGCATTTT.